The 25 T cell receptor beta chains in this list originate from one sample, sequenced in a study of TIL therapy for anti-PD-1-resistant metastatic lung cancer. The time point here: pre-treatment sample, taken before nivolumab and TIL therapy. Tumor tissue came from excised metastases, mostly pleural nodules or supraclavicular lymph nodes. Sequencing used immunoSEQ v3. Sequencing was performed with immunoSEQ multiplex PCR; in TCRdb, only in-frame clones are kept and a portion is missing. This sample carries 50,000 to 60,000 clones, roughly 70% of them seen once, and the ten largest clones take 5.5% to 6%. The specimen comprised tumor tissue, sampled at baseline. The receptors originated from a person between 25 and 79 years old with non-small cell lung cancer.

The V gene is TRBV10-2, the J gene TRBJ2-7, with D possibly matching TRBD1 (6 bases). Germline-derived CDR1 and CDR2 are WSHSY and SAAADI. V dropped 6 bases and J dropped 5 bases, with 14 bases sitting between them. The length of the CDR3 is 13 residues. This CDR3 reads CASSGRGTHEQYF. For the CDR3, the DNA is TGCGCCAGCAGCGGAAGGGGGACCCACGAGCAGTACTTC.

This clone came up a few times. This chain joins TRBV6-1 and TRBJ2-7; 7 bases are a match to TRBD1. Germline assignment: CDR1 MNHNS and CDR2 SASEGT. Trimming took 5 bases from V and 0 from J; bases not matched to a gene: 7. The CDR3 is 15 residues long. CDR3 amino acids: CASSKTGSGSYEQYF. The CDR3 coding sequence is TGTGCCAGCAGTAAGACAGGGAGTGGCTCCTACGAGCAGTACTTC.

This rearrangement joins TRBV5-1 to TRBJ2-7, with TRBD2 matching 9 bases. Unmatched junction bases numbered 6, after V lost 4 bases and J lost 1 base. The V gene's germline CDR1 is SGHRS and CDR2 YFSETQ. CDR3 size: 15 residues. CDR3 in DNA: TGCGCCAGCAGCGCCACTAGCGGGCATTCCTACGAGCAGTACTTC. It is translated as CASSATSGHSYEQYF.

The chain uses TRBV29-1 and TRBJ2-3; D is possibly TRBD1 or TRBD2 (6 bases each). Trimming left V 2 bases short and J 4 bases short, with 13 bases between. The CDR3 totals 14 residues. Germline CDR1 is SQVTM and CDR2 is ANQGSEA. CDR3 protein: CSVERGAQADTQYF. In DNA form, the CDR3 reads TGCAGCGTTGAAAGGGGGGCGCAGGCAGATACGCAGTATTTT.

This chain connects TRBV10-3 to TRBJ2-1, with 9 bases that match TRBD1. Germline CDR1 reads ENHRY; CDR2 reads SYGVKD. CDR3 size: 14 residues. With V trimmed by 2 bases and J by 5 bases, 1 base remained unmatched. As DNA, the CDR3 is TGTGCCATCAGTGAGGGACAGGGGAACAATGAGCAGTTCTTC. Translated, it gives CAISEGQGNNEQFF.

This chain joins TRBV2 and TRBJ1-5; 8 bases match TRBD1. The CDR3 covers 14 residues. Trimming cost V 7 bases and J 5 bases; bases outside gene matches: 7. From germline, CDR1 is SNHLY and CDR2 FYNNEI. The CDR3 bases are TGTGCCAGCAAACAGGGGGTAGGCGATCAGCCCCAGCATTTT. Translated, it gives CASKQGVGDQPQHF.

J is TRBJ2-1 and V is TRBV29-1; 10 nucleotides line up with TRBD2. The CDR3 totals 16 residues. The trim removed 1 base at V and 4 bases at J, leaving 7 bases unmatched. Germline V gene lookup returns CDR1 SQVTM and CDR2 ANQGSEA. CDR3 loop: CSVEVSGTSVYNEQFF. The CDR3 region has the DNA TGCAGCGTTGAAGTCTCTGGGACTAGCGTGTACAATGAGCAGTTCTTC.

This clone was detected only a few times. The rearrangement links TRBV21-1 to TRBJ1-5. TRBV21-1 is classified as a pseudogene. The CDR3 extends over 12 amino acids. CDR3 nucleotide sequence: TGTGCCAGCAAAAAGGTAGGGCAGCCCCAGCATTTT. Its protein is CASKKVGQPQHF.

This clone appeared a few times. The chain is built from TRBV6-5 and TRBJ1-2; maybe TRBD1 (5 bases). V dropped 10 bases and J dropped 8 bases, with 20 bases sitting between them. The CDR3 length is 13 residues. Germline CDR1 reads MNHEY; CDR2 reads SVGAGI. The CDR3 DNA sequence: TGTGCCATCCACAGACTGGGGGGTGGAGGCTACACCTTC. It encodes CAIHRLGGGGYTF.

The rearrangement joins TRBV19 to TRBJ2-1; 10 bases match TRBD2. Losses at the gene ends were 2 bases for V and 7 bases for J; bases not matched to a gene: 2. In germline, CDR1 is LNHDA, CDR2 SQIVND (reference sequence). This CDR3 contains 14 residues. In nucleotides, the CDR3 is TGTGCCAGTAGTATACTAGCGGGAGTGAATGAGCAGTTCTTC. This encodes CASSILAGVNEQFF.

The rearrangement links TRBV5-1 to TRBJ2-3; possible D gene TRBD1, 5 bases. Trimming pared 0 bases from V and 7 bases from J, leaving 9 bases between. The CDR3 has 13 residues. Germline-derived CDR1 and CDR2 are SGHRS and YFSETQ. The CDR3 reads CASSLEGSHTQYF. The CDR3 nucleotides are TGCGCCAGCAGCTTGGAGGGGTCTCATACGCAGTATTTT. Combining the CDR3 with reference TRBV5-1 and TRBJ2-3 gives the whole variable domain KAGVTQTPRYLIKTRGQQVTLSCSPISGHRSVSWYQQTPGQGLQFLFEYFSETQRNKGNFPGRFSGRQFSNSRSEMNVSTLELGDSALYLCASSLEGSHTQYFGPGTRLTVL.

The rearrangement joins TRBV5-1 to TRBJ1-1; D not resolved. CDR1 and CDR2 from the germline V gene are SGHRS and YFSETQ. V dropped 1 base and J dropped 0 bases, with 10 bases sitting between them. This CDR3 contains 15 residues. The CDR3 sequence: CASSLSTAMNTEAFF. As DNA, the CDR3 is TGCGCCAGCAGCTTGTCTACAGCGATGAACACTGAAGCTTTCTTT.

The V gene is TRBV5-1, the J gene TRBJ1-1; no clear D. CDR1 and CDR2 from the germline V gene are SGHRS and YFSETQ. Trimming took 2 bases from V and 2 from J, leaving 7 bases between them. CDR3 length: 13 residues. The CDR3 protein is CASSLTPNTEAFF. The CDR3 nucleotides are TGCGCCAGCAGCTTAACACCCAACACTGAAGCTTTCTTT.

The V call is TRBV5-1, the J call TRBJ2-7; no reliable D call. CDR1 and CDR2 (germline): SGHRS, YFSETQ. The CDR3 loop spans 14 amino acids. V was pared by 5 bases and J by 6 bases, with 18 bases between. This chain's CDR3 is CASSSLPGMGEQYF. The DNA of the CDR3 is TGCGCCAGCAGTTCCCTTCCGGGTATGGGCGAGCAGTACTTC. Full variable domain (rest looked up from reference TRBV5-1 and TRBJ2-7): KAGVTQTPRYLIKTRGQQVTLSCSPISGHRSVSWYQQTPGQGLQFLFEYFSETQRNKGNFPGRFSGRQFSNSRSEMNVSTLELGDSALYLCASSSLPGMGEQYFGPGTRLTVT.

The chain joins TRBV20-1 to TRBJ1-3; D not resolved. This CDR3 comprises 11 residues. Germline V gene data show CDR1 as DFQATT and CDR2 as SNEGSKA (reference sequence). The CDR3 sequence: CSSFSGNTIYF. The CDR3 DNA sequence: TGCAGCAGTTTCTCTGGAAACACCATATATTTT.

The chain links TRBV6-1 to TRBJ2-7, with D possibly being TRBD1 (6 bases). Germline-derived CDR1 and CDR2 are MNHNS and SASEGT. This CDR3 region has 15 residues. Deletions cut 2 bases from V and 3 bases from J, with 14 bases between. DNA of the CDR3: TGTGCCAGCAGTGAATGGGCAGGGGATGACTACGAGCAGTACTTC. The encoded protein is CASSEWAGDDYEQYF.

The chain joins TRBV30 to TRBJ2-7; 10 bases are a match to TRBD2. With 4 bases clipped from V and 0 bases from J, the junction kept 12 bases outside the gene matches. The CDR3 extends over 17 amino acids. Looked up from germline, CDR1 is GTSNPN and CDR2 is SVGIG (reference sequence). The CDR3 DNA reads TGTGCCTGGAACAGGGAAGCGGGGGGGCCGAGCTCCTACGAGCAGTACTTC. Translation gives CAWNREAGGPSSYEQYF.

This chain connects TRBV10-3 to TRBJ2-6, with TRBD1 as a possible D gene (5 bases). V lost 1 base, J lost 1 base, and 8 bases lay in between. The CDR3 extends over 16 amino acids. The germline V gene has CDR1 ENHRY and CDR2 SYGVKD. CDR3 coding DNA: TGTGCCATCAGTGAGTTCGGACAATCTGGGGCCAACGTCCTGACTTTC. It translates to CAISEFGQSGANVLTF.

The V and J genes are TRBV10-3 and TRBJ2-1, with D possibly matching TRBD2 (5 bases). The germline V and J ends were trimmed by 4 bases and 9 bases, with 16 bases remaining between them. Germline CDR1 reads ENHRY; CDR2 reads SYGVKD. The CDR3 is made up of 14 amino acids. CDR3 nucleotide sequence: TGTGCCATCAGTGGGCAGGTACGCGAGGGTGAGCAGTTCTTC. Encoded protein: CAISGQVREGEQFF.

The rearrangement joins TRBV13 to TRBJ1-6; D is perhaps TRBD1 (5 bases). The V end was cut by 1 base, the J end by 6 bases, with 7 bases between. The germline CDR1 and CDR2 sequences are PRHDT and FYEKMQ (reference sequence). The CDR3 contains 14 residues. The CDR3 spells CASSLAGTNSPLHF. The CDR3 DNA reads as TGTGCCAGCAGCTTAGCGGGGACTAATTCACCCCTCCACTTT.

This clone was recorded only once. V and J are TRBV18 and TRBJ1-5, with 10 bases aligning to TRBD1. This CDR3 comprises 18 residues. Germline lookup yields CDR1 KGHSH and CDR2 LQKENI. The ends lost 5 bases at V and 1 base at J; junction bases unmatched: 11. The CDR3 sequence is CASSRARQGAMSNQPQHF. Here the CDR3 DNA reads TGTGCCAGCTCAAGAGCTAGACAGGGGGCAATGAGCAATCAGCCCCAGCATTTT.

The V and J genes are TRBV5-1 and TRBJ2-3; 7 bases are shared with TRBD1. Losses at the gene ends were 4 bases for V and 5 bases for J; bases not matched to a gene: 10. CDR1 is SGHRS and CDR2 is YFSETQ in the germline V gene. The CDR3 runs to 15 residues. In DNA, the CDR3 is TGCGCCAGCAGCCAAGGTGAGGGGGCCATAGATACGCAGTATTTT. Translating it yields CASSQGEGAIDTQYF. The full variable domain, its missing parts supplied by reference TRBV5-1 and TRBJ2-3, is KAGVTQTPRYLIKTRGQQVTLSCSPISGHRSVSWYQQTPGQGLQFLFEYFSETQRNKGNFPGRFSGRQFSNSRSEMNVSTLELGDSALYLCASSQGEGAIDTQYFGPGTRLTVL.

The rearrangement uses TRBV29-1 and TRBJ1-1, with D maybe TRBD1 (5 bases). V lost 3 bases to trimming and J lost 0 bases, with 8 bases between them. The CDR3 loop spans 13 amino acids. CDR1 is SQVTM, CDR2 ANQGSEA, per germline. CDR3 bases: TGCAGCGTTGACGAGGGGATGAACACTGAAGCTTTCTTT. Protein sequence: CSVDEGMNTEAFF.

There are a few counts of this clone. CDR3: CSARTSYEQYF. CDR3 DNA sequence: TGCAGTGCTCGTACTTCCTACGAGCAGTACTTC. V usage is TRBV20-1 and J usage is TRBJ2-7; D call uncertain. Trimming pared 5 bases from V and 1 base from J, leaving 6 bases between. This CDR3 is 11 amino acids long. Germline V gene sequence: CDR1 DFQATT, CDR2 SNEGSKA (reference sequence).

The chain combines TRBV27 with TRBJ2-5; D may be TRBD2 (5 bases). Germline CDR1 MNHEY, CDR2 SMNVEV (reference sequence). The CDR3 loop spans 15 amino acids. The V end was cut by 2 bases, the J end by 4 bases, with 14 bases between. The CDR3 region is CASSLGRGWAETQYF. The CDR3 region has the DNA TGTGCCAGCAGTTTAGGACGGGGATGGGCAGAGACCCAGTACTTC.